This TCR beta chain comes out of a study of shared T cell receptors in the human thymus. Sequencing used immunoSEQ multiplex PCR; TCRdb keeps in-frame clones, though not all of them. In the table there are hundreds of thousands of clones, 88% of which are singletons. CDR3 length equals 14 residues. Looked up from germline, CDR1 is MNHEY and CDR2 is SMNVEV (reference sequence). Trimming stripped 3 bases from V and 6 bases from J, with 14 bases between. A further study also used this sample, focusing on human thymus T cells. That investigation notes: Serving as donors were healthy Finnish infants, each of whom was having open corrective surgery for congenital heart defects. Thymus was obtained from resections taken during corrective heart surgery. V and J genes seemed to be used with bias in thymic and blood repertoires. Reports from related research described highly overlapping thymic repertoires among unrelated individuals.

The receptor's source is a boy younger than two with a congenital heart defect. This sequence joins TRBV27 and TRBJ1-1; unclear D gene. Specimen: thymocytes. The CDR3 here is CASSLGSGFAEAFF. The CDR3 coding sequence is TGTGCCAGCAGTTTGGGCAGTGGGTTTGCTGAAGCTTTCTTT.